The 7 T cell receptor beta chains listed next were all sequenced from one sample in a study of T cell repertoires in ileal Crohn's disease. Profiling relied on immunoSEQ multiplex PCR, and the TCRdb table lists in-frame clones only, not all of them. The table records 15,000 to 20,000 clones, approximately 77% of them present only once. This sample's time point: neoterminal ileum biopsy at postoperative endoscopy, about 6 months after surgery. Sequencing used ileal tissue. These receptors originate from an adult with Crohn's disease.

The V call is TRBV4-1, the J call TRBJ1-4; 7 nucleotides agree with TRBD1. The CDR3 runs to 15 residues. Losses at the gene ends were 2 bases for V and 4 bases for J; bases not matched to a gene: 4. CDR1 is MGHRA, CDR2 YSYEKL, per germline. The chain's CDR3 is CASSQSDRVNEKLFF. The CDR3 nucleotides read TGCGCCAGCAGCCAATCCGACAGGGTTAATGAAAAACTGTTTTTT.

V gene TRBV13 combines with J gene TRBJ1-4; 10 nucleotides align to TRBD1. V was clipped by 5 bases and J by 8 bases; unmatched bases: 8. The CDR3 length is 15 residues. CDR1 is PRHDT, CDR2 FYEKMQ, per germline (reference sequence). CDR3 nucleotides: TGTGCCAGCAGCCAACAGACAGGGGGCAACGAAAAACTGTTTTTT. It is translated as CASSQQTGGNEKLFF.

The rearrangement uses TRBV5-1 and TRBJ2-7, with 9 bases that match TRBD1. V gave up 4 bases and J gave up 5 bases; unmatched junction bases: 10. CDR3 length equals 15 residues. Germline CDR1 reads SGHRS; CDR2 reads YFSETQ. The CDR3 DNA sequence: TGCGCCAGCAGCCGCACGGGGGACAGGGCCCACGAGCAGTACTTC. Amino acids: CASSRTGDRAHEQYF.

The gene calls are TRBV9 and TRBJ2-2; 7 positions match TRBD2. Losses at the gene ends were 4 bases for V and 7 bases for J; bases not matched to a gene: 7. Germline lookup yields CDR1 SGDLS and CDR2 YYNGEE. This CDR3 is 14 amino acids long. CDR3 in amino acids: CASSPLAADGELFF. The CDR3 DNA is TGTGCCAGCAGCCCCCTAGCGGCAGACGGGGAGCTGTTTTTT. Variable domain in full (rest from reference TRBV9 and TRBJ2-2): DSGVTQTPKHLITATGQRVTLRCSPRSGDLSVYWYQQSLDQGLQFLIQYYNGEERAKGNILERFSAQQFPDLHSELNLSSLELGDSALYFCASSPLAADGELFFGEGSRLTVL.

This clone was observed once. This chain links TRBV18 with TRBJ2-3; a possible D gene is TRBD1 (5 bases). The CDR3 loop spans 15 amino acids. CDR1 and CDR2 (germline): KGHSH, LQKENI. V lost 0 bases and J 4 bases, leaving 11 bases between the germline ends. The CDR3 here is CASSPPIRGSDTQYF. The CDR3 DNA is TGTGCCAGCTCACCACCGATTAGGGGTTCAGATACGCAGTATTTT.

The gene calls are TRBV30 and TRBJ1-6, with 7 bases aligning to TRBD1. Losses at the gene ends were 2 bases for V and 0 bases for J; bases not matched to a gene: 4. The CDR3 is 16 residues long. Germline V gives CDR1 GTSNPN, CDR2 SVGIG (reference sequence). The CDR3 DNA follows: TGTGCCTGGAGTCTAGGGGGCGCCTCCTATAATTCACCCCTCCACTTT. Its translation is CAWSLGGASYNSPLHF. Variable domain in full (rest from reference TRBV30 and TRBJ1-6): SQTIHQWPATLVQPVGSPLSLECTVEGTSNPNLYWYRQAAGRGLQLLFYSVGIGQISSEVPQNLSASRPQDRQFILSSKKLLLSDSGFYLCAWSLGGASYNSPLHFGNGTRLTVT.

This clone has just one count. The chain employs TRBV30 and TRBJ1-1, with D unclear. The germline gives CDR1 GTSNPN, CDR2 SVGIG (reference sequence). This CDR3 spans 13 amino acids. V was shortened by 2 bases and J by 5 bases, with 12 bases between the two germline ends. As DNA, the CDR3 is TGTGCCTGGAGTTCTCAGAGGTGGACTGAAGCTTTCTTT. Translation: CAWSSQRWTEAFF.